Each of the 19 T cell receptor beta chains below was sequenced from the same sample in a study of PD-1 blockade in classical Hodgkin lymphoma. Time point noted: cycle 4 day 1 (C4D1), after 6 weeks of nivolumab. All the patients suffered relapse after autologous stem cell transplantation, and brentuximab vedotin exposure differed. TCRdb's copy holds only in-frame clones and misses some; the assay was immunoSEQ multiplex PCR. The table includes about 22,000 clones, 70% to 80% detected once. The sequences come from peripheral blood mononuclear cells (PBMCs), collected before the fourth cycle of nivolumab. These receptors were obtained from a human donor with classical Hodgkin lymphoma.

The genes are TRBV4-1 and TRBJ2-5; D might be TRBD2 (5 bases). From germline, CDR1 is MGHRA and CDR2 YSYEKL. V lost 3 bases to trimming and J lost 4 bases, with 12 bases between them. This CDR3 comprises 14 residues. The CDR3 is CASSQRDPGETQYF. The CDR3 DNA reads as TGCGCCAGCAGCCAGAGGGATCCGGGAGAGACCCAGTACTTC.

The CDR3 loop is CASSLETGTGVFEQYF. The CDR3 DNA reads TGTGCCAGCAGCTTAGAGACCGGGACAGGGGTATTTGAGCAGTACTTC. The V gene is TRBV11-2, the J gene TRBJ2-7; 10 bases align to TRBD1. The V gene end was trimmed by 0 bases and the J gene end by 7 bases; junction bases not matched to a gene: 9. CDR1 and CDR2 from the germline V gene are SGHAT and FQNNGV. This CDR3 contains 16 residues.

CDR3 in DNA: TGTGCCAGTAGTTCCAGACTAGCGGGAGGGTGGAGAAACATTCAGTACTTC. This codes for CASSSRLAGGWRNIQYF. The chain uses TRBV19 and TRBJ2-4, with TRBD2 identical over 14 bases. V was clipped by 5 bases and J by 6 bases; unmatched bases: 9. This CDR3 has 17 residues. Germline V lookup: CDR1 LNHDA, CDR2 SQIVND (reference sequence).

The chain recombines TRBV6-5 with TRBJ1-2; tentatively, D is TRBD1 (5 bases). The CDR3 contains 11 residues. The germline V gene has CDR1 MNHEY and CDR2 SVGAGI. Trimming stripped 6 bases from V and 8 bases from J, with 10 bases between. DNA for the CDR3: TGTGCCAGCAGCGAAGGGGTCGGCTACACCTTC. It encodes CASSEGVGYTF.

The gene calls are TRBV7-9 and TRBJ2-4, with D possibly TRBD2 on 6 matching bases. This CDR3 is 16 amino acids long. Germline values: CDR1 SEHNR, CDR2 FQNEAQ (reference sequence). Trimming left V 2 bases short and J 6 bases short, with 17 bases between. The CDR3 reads CASSLKFAGQRNIQYF. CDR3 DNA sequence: TGTGCCAGCAGCTTAAAGTTTGCGGGGCAGAGAAACATTCAGTACTTC.

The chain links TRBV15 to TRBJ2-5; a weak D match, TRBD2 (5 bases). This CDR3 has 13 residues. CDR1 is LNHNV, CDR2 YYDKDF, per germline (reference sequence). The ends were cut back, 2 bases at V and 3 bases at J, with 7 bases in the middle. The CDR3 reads CATSRRTEETQYF. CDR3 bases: TGTGCCACCAGCAGACGGACTGAAGAGACCCAGTACTTC.

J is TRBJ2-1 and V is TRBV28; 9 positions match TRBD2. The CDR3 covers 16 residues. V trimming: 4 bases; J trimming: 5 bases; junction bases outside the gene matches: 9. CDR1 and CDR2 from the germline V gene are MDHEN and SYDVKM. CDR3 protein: CASSSSLAGEDNEQFF. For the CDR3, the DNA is TGTGCCAGCAGTTCGTCTTTAGCGGGAGAAGACAATGAGCAGTTCTTC.

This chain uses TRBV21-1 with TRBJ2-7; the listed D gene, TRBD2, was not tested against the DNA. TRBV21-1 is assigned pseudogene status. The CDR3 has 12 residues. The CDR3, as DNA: TGTGCCAGCACGGAGGGGCCGTACGAGCAGTACTTC. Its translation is CASTEGPYEQYF.

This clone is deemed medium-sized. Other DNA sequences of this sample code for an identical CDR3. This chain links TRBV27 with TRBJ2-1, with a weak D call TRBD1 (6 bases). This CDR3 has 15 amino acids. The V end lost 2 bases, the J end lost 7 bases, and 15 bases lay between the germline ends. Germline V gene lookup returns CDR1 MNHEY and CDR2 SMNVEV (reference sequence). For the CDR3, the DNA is TGTGCCAGCAGTTTAGGACAGACCCGCCCGAATGAGCAGTTCTTC. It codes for CASSLGQTRPNEQFF.

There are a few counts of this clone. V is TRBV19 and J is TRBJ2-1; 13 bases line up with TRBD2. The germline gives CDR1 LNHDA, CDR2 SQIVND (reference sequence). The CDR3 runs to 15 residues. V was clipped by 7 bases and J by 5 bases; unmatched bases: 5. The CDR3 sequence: CASTSGLAGDNEQFF. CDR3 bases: TGTGCCAGTACCTCCGGACTAGCGGGAGACAATGAGCAGTTCTTC.

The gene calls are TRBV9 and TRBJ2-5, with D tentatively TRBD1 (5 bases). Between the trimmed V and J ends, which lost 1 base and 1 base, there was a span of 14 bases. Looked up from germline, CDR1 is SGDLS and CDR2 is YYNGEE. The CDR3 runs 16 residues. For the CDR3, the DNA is TGTGCCAGCAGCGTATCGCCAGGGCCCCTCCAAGAGACCCAGTACTTC. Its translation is CASSVSPGPLQETQYF.

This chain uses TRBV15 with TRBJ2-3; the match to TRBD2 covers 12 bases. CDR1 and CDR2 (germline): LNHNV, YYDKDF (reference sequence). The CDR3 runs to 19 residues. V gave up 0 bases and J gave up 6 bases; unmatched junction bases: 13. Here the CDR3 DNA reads TGTGCCACCAGCAGAGATCTAACCATTCTAGCGGGAGGGGGGGATACGCAGTATTTT. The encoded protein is CATSRDLTILAGGGDTQYF.

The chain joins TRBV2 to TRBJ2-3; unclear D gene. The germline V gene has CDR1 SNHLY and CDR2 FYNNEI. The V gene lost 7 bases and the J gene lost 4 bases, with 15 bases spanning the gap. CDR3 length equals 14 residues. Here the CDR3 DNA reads TGTGCCAGCAAAACGACCCAAGGAGCAGATACGCAGTATTTT. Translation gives CASKTTQGADTQYF.

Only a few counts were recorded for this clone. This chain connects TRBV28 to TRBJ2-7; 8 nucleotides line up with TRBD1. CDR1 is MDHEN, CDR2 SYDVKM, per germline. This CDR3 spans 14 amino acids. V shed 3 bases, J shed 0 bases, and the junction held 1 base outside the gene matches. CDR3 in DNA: TGTGCCAGCAGTTTTACAGGGGGCTCCTACGAGCAGTACTTC. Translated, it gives CASSFTGGSYEQYF.

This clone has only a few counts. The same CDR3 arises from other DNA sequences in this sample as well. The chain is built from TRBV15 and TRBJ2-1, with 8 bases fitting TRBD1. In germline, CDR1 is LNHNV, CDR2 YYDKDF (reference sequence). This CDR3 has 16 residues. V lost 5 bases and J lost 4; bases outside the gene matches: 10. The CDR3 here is CATSPGGQGVYNEQFF. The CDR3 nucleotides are TGTGCCACCAGCCCCGGAGGACAGGGAGTTTACAATGAGCAGTTCTTC. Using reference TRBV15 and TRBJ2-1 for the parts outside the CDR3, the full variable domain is DAMVIQNPRYQVTQFGKPVTLSCSQTLNHNVMYWYQQKSSQAPKLLFHYYDKDFNNEADTPDNFQSRRPNTSFCFLDIRSPGLGDTAMYLCATSPGGQGVYNEQFFGPGTRLTVL.

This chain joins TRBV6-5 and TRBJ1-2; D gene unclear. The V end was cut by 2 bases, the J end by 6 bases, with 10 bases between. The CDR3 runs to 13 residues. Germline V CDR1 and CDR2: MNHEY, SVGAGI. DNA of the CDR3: TGTGCCAGCAGTTACCCCCGTGAGAATGGCTACACCTTC. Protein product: CASSYPRENGYTF.

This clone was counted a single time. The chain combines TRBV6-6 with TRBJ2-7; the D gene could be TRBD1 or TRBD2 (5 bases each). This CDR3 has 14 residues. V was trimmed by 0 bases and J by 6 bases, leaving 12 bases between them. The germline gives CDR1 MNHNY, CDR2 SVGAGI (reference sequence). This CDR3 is CASSYSSQRGEQYF. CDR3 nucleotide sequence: TGTGCCAGCAGTTACTCGTCCCAGAGGGGCGAGCAGTACTTC.

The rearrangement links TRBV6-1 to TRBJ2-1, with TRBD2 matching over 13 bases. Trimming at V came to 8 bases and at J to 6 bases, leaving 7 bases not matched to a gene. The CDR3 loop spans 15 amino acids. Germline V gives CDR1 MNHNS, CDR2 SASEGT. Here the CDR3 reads CASGHRTSGSNEQFF. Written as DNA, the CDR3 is TGTGCCAGCGGGCACCGGACTAGCGGGAGCAATGAGCAGTTCTTC.

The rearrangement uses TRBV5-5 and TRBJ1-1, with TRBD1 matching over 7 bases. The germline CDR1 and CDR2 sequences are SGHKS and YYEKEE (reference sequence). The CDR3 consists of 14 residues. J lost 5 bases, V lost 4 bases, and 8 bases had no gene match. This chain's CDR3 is CASSLDRVGTEAFF. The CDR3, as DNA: TGTGCCAGCAGCCTAGACAGGGTGGGAACTGAAGCTTTCTTT.